Listed below are T cell receptor beta chains from one sample, sequenced in a study of beta chain features in type 1 diabetes. Some clones are missing from TCRdb's copy, which holds only in-frame ones; the method was immunoSEQ multiplex PCR. The top ten clones hold 0.07% to 0.095% of a sample with under 800,000 clones, roughly 15% of them seen once. Specimen: naive CD4+ T cells from blood. Receptor source: a young man in good health. Both conserved end residues are part of each CDR3. D genes are given only for firm matches. A clone size is listed for some rows: how often the clone was seen (once, few, many), or a class if it is expanded.

TRBD1,few,TRBJ2-1,TRBV7-8,CASSLAGGQGISQFF,TGTGCCAGCAGCTTAGCGGGGGGACAGGGGATATCTCAGTTCTTC
.,few,TRBJ1-5,TRBV7-2,CASSFQDSFNQPQHF,TGTGCCAGCAGCTTTCAGGACAGTTTCAATCAGCCCCAGCATTTT
TRBD1,.,TRBJ2-5,TRBV18,CASSPRAGGLLDVTQYF,TGTGCCAGCTCACCACGGGCAGGGGGCCTTCTAGATGTGACCCAGTACTTC
.,.,TRBJ2-1,TRBV15,CATHGVNNEQFF,TGTGCCACCCACGGGGTCAACAATGAGCAGTTCTTC
TRBD2,.,TRBJ2-1,TRBV28,CASTLSGAGGPWEQFF,TGTGCCAGCACCTTATCCGGGGCGGGAGGGCCATGGGAGCAGTTCTTC
.,.,TRBJ1-6,TRBV6-5,CASSPQDTRDSPLHF,TGTGCCAGCAGCCCACAGGACACCAGGGATTCACCCCTCCACTTT
.,many,TRBJ2-5,TRBV7-9,CASTGLGETQYF,TGTGCCAGCACGGGCCTGGGTGAGACCCAGTACTTC
.,.,TRBJ2-3,TRBV20-1,CIVSGGNTQYF,TGCATCGTATCAGGTGGAAATACGCAGTATTTT
TRBD1,few,TRBJ1-2,TRBV30,CAWRMTGVWKYGYTF,TGTGCCTGGAGGATGACAGGGGTATGGAAATATGGCTACACCTTC
TRBD1,.,TRBJ1-2,TRBV2,CASSPGQANGYTF,TGTGCCAGCAGCCCGGGACAGGCCAATGGCTACACCTTC
TRBD2,.,TRBJ2-6,TRBV11-2,CASSSLTSGGAGANVLTF,TGTGCCAGCAGCTCCCTCACTAGCGGGGGGGCCGGGGCCAACGTCCTGACTTTC
.,.,TRBJ2-7,TRBV5-1,CASSYGNYEQYF,TGCGCCAGCAGCTACGGAAACTACGAGCAGTACTTC
.,.,TRBJ2-7,TRBV6-5,CASSEPGRSSYEQYF,TGTGCCAGCAGCGAACCGGGGAGGAGCTCCTACGAGCAGTACTTC
TRBD1,few,TRBJ1-3,TRBV7-2,CASSLVGGGPRGTIYF,TGTGCCAGCAGCTTAGTAGGAGGGGGCCCTAGAGGCACCATATATTTT
.,.,TRBJ1-2,TRBV28,CASSLRGYYGYTF,TGTGCCAGCAGTTTACGGGGATACTATGGCTACACCTTC
.,few,TRBJ1-5,TRBV18,CASSPTLGGGFGQPQHF,TGTGCCAGCTCACCAACGTTGGGGGGCGGGTTCGGTCAGCCCCAGCATTTT
.,.,TRBJ2-1,TRBV28,CASSLTRNEQFF,TGTGCCAGCAGTTTGACGCGAAATGAGCAGTTCTTC
TRBD2,.,TRBJ2-3,TRBV5-1,CASSGKTSQKTDTQYF,TGCGCCAGCAGCGGAAAGACTAGCCAAAAAACAGATACGCAGTATTTT
TRBD2,few,TRBJ2-3,TRBV10-3,CAISGRLAGVADTQYF,TGTGCCATCAGTGGGAGGCTAGCGGGGGTGGCAGATACGCAGTATTTT
.,.,TRBJ2-1,TRBV28,CASSARRAGEQFF,TGTGCCAGCAGTGCCAGGAGGGCTGGTGAGCAGTTCTTC